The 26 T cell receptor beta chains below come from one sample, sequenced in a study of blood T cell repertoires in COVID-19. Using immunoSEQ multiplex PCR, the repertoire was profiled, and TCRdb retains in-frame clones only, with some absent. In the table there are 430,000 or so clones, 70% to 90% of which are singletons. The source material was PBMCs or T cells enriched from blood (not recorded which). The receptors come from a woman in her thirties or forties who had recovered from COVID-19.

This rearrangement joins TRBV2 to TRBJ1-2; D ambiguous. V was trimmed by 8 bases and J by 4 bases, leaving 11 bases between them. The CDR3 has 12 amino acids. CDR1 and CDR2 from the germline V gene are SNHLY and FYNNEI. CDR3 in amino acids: CASGEYFYGYTF. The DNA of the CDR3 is TGTGCCAGCGGGGAGTATTTCTATGGCTACACCTTC.

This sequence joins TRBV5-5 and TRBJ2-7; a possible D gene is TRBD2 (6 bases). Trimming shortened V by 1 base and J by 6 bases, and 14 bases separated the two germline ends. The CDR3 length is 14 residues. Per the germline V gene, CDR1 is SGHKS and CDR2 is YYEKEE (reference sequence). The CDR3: CASSLSGEVGEQYF. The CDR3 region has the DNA TGTGCCAGCAGCTTGTCGGGAGAGGTCGGCGAGCAGTACTTC.

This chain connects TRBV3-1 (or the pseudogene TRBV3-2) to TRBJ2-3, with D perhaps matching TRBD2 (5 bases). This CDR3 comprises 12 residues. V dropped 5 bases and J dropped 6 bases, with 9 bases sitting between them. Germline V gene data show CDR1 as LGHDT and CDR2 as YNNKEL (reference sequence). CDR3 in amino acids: CASSSRRDTQYF. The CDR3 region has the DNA TGTGCCAGCAGCTCTCGGAGGGATACGCAGTATTTT.

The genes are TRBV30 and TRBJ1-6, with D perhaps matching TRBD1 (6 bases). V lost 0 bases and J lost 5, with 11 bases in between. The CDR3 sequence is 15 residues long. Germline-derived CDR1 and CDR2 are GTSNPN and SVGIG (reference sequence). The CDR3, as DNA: TGTGCCTGGAGTGTTACAGGGATTGATAATTCACCCCTCCACTTT. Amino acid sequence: CAWSVTGIDNSPLHF. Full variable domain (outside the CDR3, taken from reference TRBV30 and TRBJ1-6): SQTIHQWPATLVQPVGSPLSLECTVEGTSNPNLYWYRQAAGRGLQLLFYSVGIGQISSEVPQNLSASRPQDRQFILSSKKLLLSDSGFYLCAWSVTGIDNSPLHFGNGTRLTVT.

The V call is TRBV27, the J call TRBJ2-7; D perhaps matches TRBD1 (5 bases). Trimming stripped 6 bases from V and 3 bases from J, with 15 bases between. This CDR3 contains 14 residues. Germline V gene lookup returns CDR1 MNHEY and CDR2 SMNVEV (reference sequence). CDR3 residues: CASRLDKYRYEQYF. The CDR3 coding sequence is TGTGCCAGCAGATTGGACAAGTACCGCTACGAGCAGTACTTC.

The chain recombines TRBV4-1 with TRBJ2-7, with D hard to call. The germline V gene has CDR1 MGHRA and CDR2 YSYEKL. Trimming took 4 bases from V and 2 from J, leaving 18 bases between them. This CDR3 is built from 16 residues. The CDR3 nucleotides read TGCGCCAGCAGCCTAGCCGCTGAGACGCAGCCCTACGAGCAGTACTTC. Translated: CASSLAAETQPYEQYF.

This CDR3 is CASSLGLAGEYTQYF. The CDR3 DNA sequence: TGTGCCAGCAGCTTGGGACTAGCGGGAGAGTATACGCAGTATTTT. This chain uses TRBV5-6 with TRBJ2-3; 12 nucleotides match TRBD2. V trimming: 0 bases; J trimming: 7 bases; junction bases outside the gene matches: 3. Germline loops: CDR1 SGHDT, CDR2 YYEEEE. The CDR3 runs 15 residues.

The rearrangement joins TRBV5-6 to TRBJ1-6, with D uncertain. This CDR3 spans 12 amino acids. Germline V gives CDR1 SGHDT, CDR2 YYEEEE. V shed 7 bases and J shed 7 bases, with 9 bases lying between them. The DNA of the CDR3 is TGTGCCAGCCATTTGAGAAATTCACCCCTCCACTTT. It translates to CASHLRNSPLHF.

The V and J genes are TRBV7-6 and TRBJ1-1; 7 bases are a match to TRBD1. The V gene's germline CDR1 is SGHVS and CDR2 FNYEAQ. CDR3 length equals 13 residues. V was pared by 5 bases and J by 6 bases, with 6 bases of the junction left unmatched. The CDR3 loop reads CASSPTGKPEAFF. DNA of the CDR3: TGTGCCAGCAGCCCGACAGGGAAGCCTGAAGCTTTCTTT.

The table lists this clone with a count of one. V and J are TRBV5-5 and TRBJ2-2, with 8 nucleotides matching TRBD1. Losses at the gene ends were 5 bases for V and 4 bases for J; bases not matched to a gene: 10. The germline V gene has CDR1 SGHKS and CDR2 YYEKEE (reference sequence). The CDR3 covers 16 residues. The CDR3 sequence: CASSLGPTGATGELFF. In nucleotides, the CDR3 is TGTGCCAGCAGTCTGGGGCCGACAGGGGCCACCGGGGAGCTGTTTTTT.

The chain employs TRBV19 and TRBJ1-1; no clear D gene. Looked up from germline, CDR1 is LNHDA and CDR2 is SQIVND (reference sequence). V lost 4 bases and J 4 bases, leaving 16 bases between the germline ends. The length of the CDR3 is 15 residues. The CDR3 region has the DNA TGTGCCAGTAGTAGTGTGGGGTGGGAGGGCACTGAAGCTTTCTTT. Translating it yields CASSSVGWEGTEAFF.

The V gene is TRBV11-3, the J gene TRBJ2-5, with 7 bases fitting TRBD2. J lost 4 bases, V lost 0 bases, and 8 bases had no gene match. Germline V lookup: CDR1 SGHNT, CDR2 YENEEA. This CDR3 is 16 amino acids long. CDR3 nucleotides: TGTGCCAGCAGCTTAGAGGGCGCGGGAGCACGAGAGACCCAGTACTTC. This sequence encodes CASSLEGAGARETQYF. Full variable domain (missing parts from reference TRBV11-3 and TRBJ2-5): EAGVVQSPRYKIIEKKQPVAFWCNPISGHNTLYWYLQNLGQGPELLIRYENEEAVDDSQLPKDRFSAERLKGVDSTLKIQPAELGDSAVYLCASSLEGAGARETQYFGPGTRLLVL.

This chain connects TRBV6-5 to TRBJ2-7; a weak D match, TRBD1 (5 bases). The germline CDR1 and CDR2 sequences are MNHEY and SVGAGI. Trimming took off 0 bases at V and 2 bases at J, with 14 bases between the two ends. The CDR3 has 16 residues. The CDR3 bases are TGTGCCAGCAGTTACTCGATGAATGGCAGGGCCTACGAGCAGTACTTC. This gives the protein CASSYSMNGRAYEQYF.

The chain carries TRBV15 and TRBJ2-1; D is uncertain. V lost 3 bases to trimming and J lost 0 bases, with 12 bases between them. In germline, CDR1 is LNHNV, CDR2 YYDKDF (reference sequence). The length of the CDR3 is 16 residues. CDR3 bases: TGTGCCACCAGCAGCCCTTACAGTAACTCCTACAATGAGCAGTTCTTC. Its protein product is CATSSPYSNSYNEQFF.

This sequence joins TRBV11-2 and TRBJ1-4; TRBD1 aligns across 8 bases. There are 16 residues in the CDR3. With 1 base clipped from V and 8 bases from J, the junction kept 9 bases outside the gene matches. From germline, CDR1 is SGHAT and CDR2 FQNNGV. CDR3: CASSLVFGQGDEKLFF. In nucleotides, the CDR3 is TGTGCCAGCAGCTTAGTGTTTGGACAGGGAGACGAAAAACTGTTTTTT.

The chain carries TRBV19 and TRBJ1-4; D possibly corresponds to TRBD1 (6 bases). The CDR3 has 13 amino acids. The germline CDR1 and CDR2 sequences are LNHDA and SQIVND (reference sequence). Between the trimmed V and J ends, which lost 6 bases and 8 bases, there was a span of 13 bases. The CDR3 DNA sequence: TGTGCCAGTAGCCAGGGGTTAGGGGAAAAACTGTTTTTT. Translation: CASSQGLGEKLFF.

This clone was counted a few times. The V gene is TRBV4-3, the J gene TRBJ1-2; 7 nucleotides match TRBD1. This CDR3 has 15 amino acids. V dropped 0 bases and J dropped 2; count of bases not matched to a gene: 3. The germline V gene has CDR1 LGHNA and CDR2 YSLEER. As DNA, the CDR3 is TGCGCCAGCAGCCAAGATTGGACAGGCAACTATGGCTACACCTTC. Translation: CASSQDWTGNYGYTF.

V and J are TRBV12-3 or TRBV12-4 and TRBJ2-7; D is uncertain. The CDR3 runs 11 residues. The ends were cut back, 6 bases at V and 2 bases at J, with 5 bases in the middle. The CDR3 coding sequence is TGTGCCAGCAGGAGTACCTACGAGCAGTACTTC. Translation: CASRSTYEQYF.

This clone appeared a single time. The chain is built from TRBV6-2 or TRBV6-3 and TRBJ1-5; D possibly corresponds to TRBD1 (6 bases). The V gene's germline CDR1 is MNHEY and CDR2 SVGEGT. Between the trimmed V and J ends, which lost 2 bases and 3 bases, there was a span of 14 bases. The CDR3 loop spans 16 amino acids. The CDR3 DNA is TGTGCCAGCAGTTACCGGGCCGGACAGATCAATCAGCCCCAGCATTTT. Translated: CASSYRAGQINQPQHF.

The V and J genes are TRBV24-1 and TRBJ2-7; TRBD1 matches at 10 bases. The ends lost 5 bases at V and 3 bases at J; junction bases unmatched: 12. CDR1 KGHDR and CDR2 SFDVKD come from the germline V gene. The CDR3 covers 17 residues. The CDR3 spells CATSARPGTGVVYEQYF. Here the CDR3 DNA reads TGTGCCACCAGTGCGCGACCGGGGACAGGGGTGGTCTACGAGCAGTACTTC.

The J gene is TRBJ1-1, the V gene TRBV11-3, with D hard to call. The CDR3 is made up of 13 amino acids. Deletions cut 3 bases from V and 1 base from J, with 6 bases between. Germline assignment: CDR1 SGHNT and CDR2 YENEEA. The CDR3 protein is CASSFPGNTEAFF. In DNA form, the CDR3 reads TGTGCCAGCAGCTTCCCCGGGAACACTGAAGCTTTCTTT.

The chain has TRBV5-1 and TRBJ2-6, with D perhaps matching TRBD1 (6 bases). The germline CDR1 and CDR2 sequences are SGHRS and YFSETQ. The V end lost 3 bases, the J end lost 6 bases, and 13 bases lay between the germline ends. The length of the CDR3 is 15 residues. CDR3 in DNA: TGCGCCAGCAGCTATGCAGGGGATTCGGCCAACGTCCTGACTTTC. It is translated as CASSYAGDSANVLTF.

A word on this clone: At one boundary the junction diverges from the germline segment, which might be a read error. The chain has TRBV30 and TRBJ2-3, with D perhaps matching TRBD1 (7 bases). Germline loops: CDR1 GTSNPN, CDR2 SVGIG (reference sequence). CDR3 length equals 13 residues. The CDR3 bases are TGTGCCTGGAGTCGTATCGGGGGACAGCCGAGGAGTTTT. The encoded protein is CAWSRIGGQPRSF.

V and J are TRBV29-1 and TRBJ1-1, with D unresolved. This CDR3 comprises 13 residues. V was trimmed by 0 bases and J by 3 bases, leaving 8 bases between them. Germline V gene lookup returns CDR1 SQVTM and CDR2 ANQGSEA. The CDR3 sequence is CSVEEGADTEAFF. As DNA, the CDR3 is TGCAGCGTTGAAGAGGGAGCAGACACTGAAGCTTTCTTT. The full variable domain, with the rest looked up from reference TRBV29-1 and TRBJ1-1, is SAVISQKPSRDICQRGTSLTIQCQVDSQVTMMFWYRQQPGQSLTLIATANQGSEATYESGFVIDKFPISRPNLTFSTLTVSNMSPEDSSIYLCSVEEGADTEAFFGQGTRLTVV.

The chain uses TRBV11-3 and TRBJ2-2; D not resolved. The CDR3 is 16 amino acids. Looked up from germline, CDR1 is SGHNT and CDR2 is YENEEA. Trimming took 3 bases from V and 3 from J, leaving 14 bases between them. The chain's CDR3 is CASSLFANRDTGELFF. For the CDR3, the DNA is TGTGCCAGCAGCTTGTTCGCGAACCGAGACACCGGGGAGCTGTTTTTT.

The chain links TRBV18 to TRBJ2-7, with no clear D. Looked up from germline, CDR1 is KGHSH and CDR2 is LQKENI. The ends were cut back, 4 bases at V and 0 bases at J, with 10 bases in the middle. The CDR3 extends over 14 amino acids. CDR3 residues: CASSRAKSSYEQYF. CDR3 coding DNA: TGTGCCAGCTCACGGGCCAAATCCTCCTACGAGCAGTACTTC.